The following is a T cell receptor (beta chain) sequence with its context. The antigen is undetermined. The assay used deep level. Per the original methods: With immunoSEQ giving junction-only sequences and no quality scores, filtering differed. TCRdb's table, derived via immunoSEQ multiplex PCR, lists solely in-frame clones and lacks some. V and J calls and clone size come straight from that table; D and trimming were deduced from the DNA. The sample records about 1.5 million clones, roughly 98% being singletons. The CDR3 has 13 amino acids. Trimming stripped 6 bases from V and 5 bases from J, with 10 bases between. Germline V gene data show CDR1 as ENHRY and CDR2 as SYGVKD. This sample is part of a study of shared clonotypes between healthy human individuals. Findings and caveats of the study: Between a handful of donors, naive CD4 clonotypes were shared at a level of about 5%. Generation probability values for non-shared clonotypes were lower than those for clonotypes shared by all four donors.

This chain connects TRBV10-3 to TRBJ1-4; D possibly corresponds to TRBD1 (6 bases). Material for sequencing was naive CD4+ T cells sorted from blood. Subset defined: CD45RA+ positively selected. The sequence was collected from a man aged 25-40 years in good health. CDR3: CAIRQDRNEKLFF. For the CDR3, the DNA is TGTGCCATCAGGCAGGACAGAAATGAAAAACTGTTTTTT.